This TCR beta chain was retrieved from a study of T cell responses to AZD1222 COVID-19 vaccine (dated by TCRdb to the early 2020s). At the level of the whole study: TCR sequencing covered over 230 trial participants: 200 to 210 given two doses of AZD1222 and 26 given two doses of MenACWY control vaccine. Enrollment into the trials was organized by age into subgroups of 18-55, 56-69 and 70-plus years, and those subgroups contained approximately 150, 30 and 60 TCR-sequenced participants, respectively. General conclusions and limits of the study: In the small 56-69-year group, the increase in depth fell short of significance, most likely because of low power. Nearly half of unique spike-specific TCRs reportedly recognized epitopes outside regions mutated in the B.1.351 and B.1.1.7 variants. Because no samples from the day 14 peak response were available, repertoires could be characterized only after the peak T cell response. After two AZD1222 doses, both the breadth and the depth of spike-specific TCRs were significantly higher than at day 0 and than in MenACWY recipients. The whole spike protein was spanned by vaccine-associated CD4 TCRs, and dominant responses were seen in regions 160-218 and 743-854. Most participants were white British and females outnumbered males, and the authors suggested that clonal diversity may have been underestimated. Conclusions about previously exposed vaccinees are limited, since just 5 or 6 AZD1222 recipients were seropositive for SARS-CoV-2 at baseline.

In the paper's terms, the time point label means: about 28 days (+/-7) after the second vaccine dose. AZD1222 recipients whose second dose came at about 4 weeks and those whose second dose came at about 12 weeks were combined into one group, since spike-specific TCR depth and breadth did not differ between the two schedules. Samples from vaccinated people were obtained from the UK trials COV001 and COV002, which included a single-blind randomized controlled phase 2/3 trial of AZD1222 (ChAdOx1 nCoV-19) in healthy adults. Trial participant PBMC samples were collected at day 0 and day 28 after the second dose for TCRbeta chain sequencing. The CDR3 regions of human TCRbeta chains were analyzed by immunosequencing. The authors' pipeline ran thus. Repertoire TCRs were checked for matches against a reference library of SARS-CoV-2-specific TCRs that had been generated using the MIRA antigen-specificity platform. Breadth was defined as the fraction of unique TCRs that were SARS-CoV-2-associated. Depth was defined as the fraction of total T cells that were SARS-CoV-2-associated. Using the MIRA data, each spike-specific TCR was assigned both to the spike region to which the TCR was reactive and to a CD4 or CD8 class. Log10-transformed breadth and depth values were compared by one-way ANOVA with Sidak's multiple comparisons tests. TCRdb retrieved this table from immuneACCESS and kept in-frame rearrangements only. Not all clones are present; in checked studies, unresolved V genes account for under half, and no reason is known for the remainder. V and J calls and clone size follow that table, whereas D and trimming were derived from the DNA. Counted in this sample were around 130,000 clones; over 85% of them appeared once. Of the sample, more than 0.95% falls within the top ten clones.

As to this clone: Its binding antigen is unknown. No quality values exist for individual bases; no much larger clone is one base distant.

Sequencing used peripheral blood, obtained 28 days after the second AZD1222 dose. The clonotype was recovered from an adult who received the AZD1222 COVID-19 vaccine.

The nucleotides are TGTGCCAGCAGCGCTTCGCGGGCGGATACGCAGTATTTT. Translated, it gives CASSASRADTQYF. Recombination linked TRBV9 to TRBJ2-3, with a tentative D gene TRBD2 over 5 matching bases. CDR3 length: 13 amino acids, cysteine to phenylalanine. The CDR3 DNA has 39 bases and is translated from base 1. The germline V gene encodes CDR1 SGDLS and CDR2 YYNGEE. V sheds 3 bases and J sheds 6 bases, leaving 11 bases between their ends.